This entry is about one T cell receptor (beta chain). Its target is not known. The data were obtained in a study of CD8 T cells in Susac syndrome. Study-level results: In Susac syndrome, CD4+ T cell repertoires lacked any clonal expansion.

The authors reverse transcribed roughly 0.5 to 1 ug RNA with random hexamers. The authors amplified TCR beta CDR3 across 54 Vbeta and 13 Jbeta using immunoSEQ multiplex PCR. MiXCR was run by TCRdb on the immunoSEQ multiplex PCR reads, yielding one entry per CDR3 protein. This table holds about 210,000 distinct CDR3 sequences, approximately 94% found once. Per the germline V gene, CDR1 is MNHEY and CDR2 is SMNVEV (reference sequence). Trimming stripped 0 bases from V and 3 bases from J, with 14 bases between. The CDR3 consists of 16 residues. The specimen was CD4+ T cells from PBMCs. The source of this sequence is a human donor with Susac syndrome. This chain connects TRBV27 to TRBJ1-1, with a weak D call TRBD1 (5 bases). The CDR3 spells CASSLSGGGYDTEAFF. CDR3 nucleotide sequence: TGTGCCAGCAGTTTATCCGGGGGGGGTTACGACACTGAAGCTTTCTTT.